The rows below give T cell receptor beta chains drawn from one sample of a study of control samples from healthy donors and cancer patients. Sequencing used immunoSEQ multiplex PCR; TCRdb keeps in-frame clones, though not all of them. The sample has 200,000 or so clones; roughly 94% are singletons. The sequenced sample consisted of blood. Receptors originate from a man aged 50-60 years in good health. The CDR3 runs from the conserved cysteine through the conserved F or W. Each record gives: D gene, J gene, V gene, clone size, CDR3 protein, CDR3 DNA. A D gene is named only where the DNA matches it firmly. Only some rows state a clone size, as once, few, many or a class for expanded clones.

- TRBJ2-3 TRBV7-2 once CARSRQATDTQYF TGTGCCAGATCCCGACAGGCAACAGATACGCAGTATTTT
- TRBJ2-3 TRBV5-4 - CASSLAGTDTQYF TGTGCCAGCAGCTTGGCGGGCACAGATACGCAGTATTTT
TRBD1 TRBJ2-3 TRBV5-1 - CASSLGTGEGTDTQYF TGCGCCAGCAGCTTGGGGACAGGGGAAGGCACAGATACGCAGTATTTT
- TRBJ1-3 TRBV7-4 - CASSLMLYSGNTIYF TGTGCCAGCAGCTTAATGCTATACTCTGGAAACACCATATATTTT
TRBD1 TRBJ1-2 TRBV2 - CASSGGQYYGYTF TGTGCCAGCAGTGGGGGACAGTACTATGGCTACACCTTC
- TRBJ2-5 TRBV6-1 - CASSEISVQTQYF TGTGCCAGCAGTGAAATTAGCGTCCAGACCCAGTACTTC
TRBD1 TRBJ1-2 TRBV6-6 once CASRHPRDRGNGYTF TGTGCCAGCAGGCACCCCCGGGACAGGGGGAATGGCTACACCTTC
- TRBJ1-5 TRBV27 - CASSFLSPAGIVQPQHF TGTGCCAGCAGTTTCCTCTCACCAGCAGGAATCGTTCAGCCCCAGCATTTT
- TRBJ1-1 TRBV6-6 - CASSPRQSNYPNTEAFF TGTGCCAGCAGTCCCAGACAGAGCAACTATCCGAACACTGAAGCTTTCTTT
- TRBJ1-5 TRBV14 - CASSQGPDGPRNQPQHF TGTGCCAGCAGCCAGGGGCCGGACGGACCCCGCAATCAGCCCCAGCATTTT
- TRBJ1-1 TRBV5-1 - CASMVGPGVVTEAFF TGCGCCAGCATGGTGGGGCCGGGTGTTGTTACTGAAGCTTTCTTT
TRBD1 TRBJ2-2 TRBV9 once CASSVDGTGPGELFF TGTGCCAGCAGCGTAGACGGGACAGGGCCCGGGGAGCTGTTTTTT
TRBD2 TRBJ2-2 TRBV5-1 - CASRLAGGNTGELFF TGCGCCAGCCGACTAGCGGGGGGTAACACCGGGGAGCTGTTTTTT
TRBD1 TRBJ1-5 TRBV15 - CATSRGDRGGQPQHF TGTGCCACCAGCAGAGGGGACAGGGGCGGACAGCCCCAGCATTTT
- TRBJ2-3 TRBV5-1 - CASTPGVADTQYF TGCGCCAGCACTCCGGGGGTGGCAGATACGCAGTATTTT
TRBD2 TRBJ2-7 TRBV7-9 - CASSTLAGEYEQYF TGTGCCAGCAGCACATTAGCGGGGGAATACGAGCAGTACTTC
- TRBJ1-4 TRBV4-2 - CASSQDSREGVSEKLFF TGTGCCAGCAGCCAAGATAGTAGGGAGGGAGTAAGTGAAAAACTGTTTTTT
- TRBJ1-2 TRBV7-2 - CASSSQVPYGYTF TGTGCCAGCAGCTCACAGGTACCCTATGGCTACACCTTC
TRBD1 TRBJ2-5 TRBV10-1 - CASSPAGTGGQETQYF TGCGCCAGCAGTCCGGCCGGGACAGGGGGACAAGAGACCCAGTACTTC
TRBD1 TRBJ1-5 TRBV18 - CASSPGTGGHIQPQHF TGTGCCAGCTCACCCGGGACAGGGGGCCATATACAGCCCCAGCATTTT
- TRBJ1-2 TRBV5-4 - CASSWGNRGYGYTF TGTGCCAGCAGCTGGGGAAACCGGGGCTATGGCTACACCTTC
- TRBJ1-5 TRBV5-4 - CASSRGGAVQGNQPQHF TGTGCCAGCAGCCGTGGGGGTGCGGTCCAGGGGAATCAGCCCCAGCATTTT
- TRBJ2-7 TRBV28 - CASMEYWTHEQYF TGTGCCAGCATGGAGTACTGGACACACGAGCAGTACTTC
- TRBJ1-2 TRBV19 - CASSSGQLSSYGYTF TGTGCCAGTAGTTCCGGACAGCTTAGTTCCTATGGCTACACCTTC
- TRBJ2-7 TRBV18 - CASSPRTGSLDEQYF TGTGCCAGCTCACCGCGAACAGGGTCGCTCGACGAGCAGTACTTC
- TRBJ1-6 TRBV5-1 - CASSRGDDSPLHF TGCGCCAGCAGCAGGGGGGATGATTCACCCCTCCACTTT
- TRBJ1-2 TRBV7-2 - CASSPSGRGSYTF TGTGCCAGCAGCCCATCGGGACGCGGGAGCTACACCTTC
- TRBJ2-7 TRBV7-9 - CASSFSGALTGEQYF TGTGCCAGCAGCTTTTCGGGGGCTCTGACCGGTGAGCAGTACTTC
- TRBJ2-3 TRBV9 - CASSADRHPDTDTQYF TGTGCCAGCAGCGCGGATCGACACCCGGACACAGATACGCAGTATTTT
TRBD2 TRBJ2-1 TRBV4-3 - CASSQDLSGDSAKLNNEQFF TGCGCCAGCAGCCAAGATCTGAGCGGGGACTCCGCAAAACTAAACAATGAGCAGTTCTTC
- TRBJ1-2 TRBV27 - CASKPETAAIGYTF TGTGCCAGCAAACCGGAGACGGCGGCTATCGGCTACACCTTC
- TRBJ2-2 TRBV7-6 - CASSLSEGIGELFF TGTGCCAGCAGCTTAAGTGAGGGGATCGGGGAGCTGTTTTTT
- TRBJ1-3 TRBV6-1 - CASSEVAGNTIYF TGTGCCAGCAGTGAAGTAGCTGGAAACACCATATATTTT
TRBD1 TRBJ1-2 TRBV28 - CASGVEQGNYGYTF TGTGCCAGCGGGGTTGAACAGGGGAACTATGGCTACACCTTC
- TRBJ2-7 TRBV28 - CASREGHYEQYF TGTGCCAGCAGGGAGGGACACTACGAGCAGTACTTC
- TRBJ1-5 TRBV7-9 - CASSLYSEHQPQHF TGTGCCAGCAGCTTATATTCGGAGCATCAGCCCCAGCATTTT
TRBD1 TRBJ2-7 TRBV28 - CASSRQGGSYEQYF TGTGCCAGCAGTCGACAGGGGGGCTCCTACGAGCAGTACTTC
TRBD1 TRBJ2-5 TRBV2 - CASSETPTGLQETQYF TGTGCCAGCAGTGAAACCCCGACAGGGTTGCAAGAGACCCAGTACTTC
- TRBJ2-3 TRBV23-1 - CASSQWPRRPATDTQYF TGCGCCAGCAGTCAATGGCCCCGCAGGCCCGCCACAGATACGCAGTATTTT
- TRBJ1-6 TRBV28 - CASKGTLFSPLHF TGTGCCAGCAAGGGAACCTTATTCTCACCCCTCCACTTT
- TRBJ2-5 TRBV19 - CARQDSRPRAETQYF TGTGCCAGACAGGACAGCCGCCCTCGTGCGGAGACCCAGTACTTC
- TRBJ1-1 TRBV30 once CAWKDSPNTEAFF TGTGCCTGGAAGGACTCTCCCAACACTGAAGCTTTCTTT
TRBD1 TRBJ2-7 TRBV13 - CASSPPYRGRQQYF TGTGCCAGCAGCCCGCCGTACAGGGGGCGCCAGCAGTACTTC
TRBD1 TRBJ2-2 TRBV11-2 - CASSFPSGQGATGELFF TGTGCCAGCAGCTTCCCTTCCGGACAGGGGGCAACCGGGGAGCTGTTTTTT
- TRBJ1-2 TRBV25-1 - CASSGYRVQSMGYTF TGTGCCAGCAGTGGGTACAGGGTTCAGTCCATGGGCTACACCTTC
TRBD1 TRBJ2-2 TRBV5-1 - CASSLFGRAGGTGELFF TGCGCCAGCAGCTTGTTCGGTCGGGCAGGGGGCACCGGGGAGCTGTTTTTT
TRBD1 TRBJ1-5 TRBV7-2 - CASSPRTGDNQPQHF TGTGCCAGCAGCCCCCGGACAGGAGACAATCAGCCCCAGCATTTT
- TRBJ1-1 TRBV3-1/TRBV3-2 once CASSHTGLRGDTEAFF TGTGCCAGCAGCCATACCGGCCTCAGGGGAGACACTGAAGCTTTCTTT
TRBD2 TRBJ2-2 TRBV9 - CASSAQLAGTTGELFF TGTGCCAGCAGCGCACAACTAGCGGGGACCACCGGGGAGCTGTTTTTT
TRBD2 TRBJ2-5 TRBV5-5 once CASSITSGGRETQYF TGTGCCAGCAGCATAACTAGCGGGGGGAGGGAGACCCAGTACTTC
- TRBJ2-3 TRBV5-8 - CASSRFRDTQYF TGTGCCAGCAGTCGTTTTAGAGATACGCAGTATTTT
- TRBJ2-5 TRBV6-5 - CATPPPGGETQYF TGTGCCACCCCCCCGCCGGGCGGGGAGACCCAGTACTTC
TRBD1 TRBJ2-7 TRBV13 few CASSHRGQGTYEQYF TGTGCCAGCAGCCACCGGGGACAGGGAACCTACGAGCAGTACTTC